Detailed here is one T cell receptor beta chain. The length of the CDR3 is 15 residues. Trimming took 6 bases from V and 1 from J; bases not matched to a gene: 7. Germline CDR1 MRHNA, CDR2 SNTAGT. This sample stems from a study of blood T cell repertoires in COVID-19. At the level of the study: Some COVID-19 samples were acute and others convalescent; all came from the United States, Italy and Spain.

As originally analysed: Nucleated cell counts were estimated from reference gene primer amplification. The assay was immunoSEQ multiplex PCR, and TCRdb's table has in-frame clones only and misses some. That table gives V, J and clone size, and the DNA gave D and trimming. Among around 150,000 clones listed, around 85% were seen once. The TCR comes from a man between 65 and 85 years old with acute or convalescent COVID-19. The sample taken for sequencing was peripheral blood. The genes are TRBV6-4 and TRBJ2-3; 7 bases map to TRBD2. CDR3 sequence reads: CASREIAGGTDTQYF. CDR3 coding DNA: TGTGCCAGCAGAGAAATAGCGGGTGGCACAGATACGCAGTATTTT.